The 14 T cell receptor beta chains presented below share a single source sample, sequenced in a study of blood T cell repertoires in COVID-19. Clones were sequenced by immunoSEQ multiplex PCR, and TCRdb holds only the in-frame ones, with some missing. The table has about 210,000 clones, roughly 89% seen once; the top ten hold about 3.2%. The sample taken for sequencing was PBMCs or T cells enriched from blood (not recorded which). The source of these receptors is a woman under 40 who had been exposed to COVID-19.

V gene TRBV3-1 (or the pseudogene TRBV3-2) combines with J gene TRBJ1-6; D is unclear. Between the trimmed V and J ends, which lost 1 base and 9 bases, there was a span of 4 bases. This CDR3 is 12 amino acids long. Looked up from germline, CDR1 is LGHDT and CDR2 is YNNKEL (reference sequence). The CDR3 bases are TGTGCCAGCAGCCAAGCGGGTTCACCCCTCCACTTT. Protein sequence: CASSQAGSPLHF.

The chain links TRBV5-1 to TRBJ1-4; D unclear. V gave up 0 bases and J gave up 0 bases, with 9 bases separating them. This CDR3 has 16 residues. CDR1 SGHRS and CDR2 YFSETQ come from the germline V gene. The CDR3 region has the DNA TGCGCCAGCAGCTTGGACTGGGAGACAACTAATGAAAAACTGTTTTTT. Translating it yields CASSLDWETTNEKLFF.

The chain combines TRBV9 with TRBJ1-6; no firm D call. The CDR3 runs to 14 residues. Looked up from germline, CDR1 is SGDLS and CDR2 is YYNGEE. V was cut by 4 bases and J by 5 bases, with 10 bases left in between. The CDR3, as DNA: TGTGCCAGCAGCTCCCGGGTTGATAATTCACCCCTCCACTTT. Translation gives CASSSRVDNSPLHF.

The chain joins TRBV7-2 to TRBJ1-4; D ambiguous. Germline CDR1 is SGHTA and CDR2 is FQGNSA. This CDR3 has 13 residues. The ends were cut back, 5 bases at V and 4 bases at J, with 8 bases in the middle. The CDR3 region is CASSDGINEKLFF. CDR3 DNA: TGTGCCAGCAGCGACGGGATTAATGAAAAACTGTTTTTT.

The rearrangement uses TRBV7-2 and TRBJ1-3, with D perhaps TRBD1 (5 bases). The length of the CDR3 is 16 residues. In germline, CDR1 is SGHTA, CDR2 FQGNSA. The V end lost 5 bases, the J end lost 1 base, and 15 bases lay between the germline ends. CDR3 sequence reads: CASSPGHLGSGNTIYF. CDR3 sequence (DNA): TGTGCCAGCAGCCCTGGACACCTAGGGTCTGGAAACACCATATATTTT.

This chain links TRBV30 with TRBJ2-7; TRBD1 matches 9 bases. J lost 0 bases, V lost 0 bases, and 6 bases had no gene match. CDR1 is GTSNPN, CDR2 SVGIG, per germline (reference sequence). The CDR3 contains 16 residues. The CDR3 bases are TGTGCCTGGAGTGTAGGGGGGACAGGGAGCTCCTACGAGCAGTACTTC. It specifies CAWSVGGTGSSYEQYF.

V gene TRBV7-8 combines with J gene TRBJ2-3, with D possibly TRBD2 on 5 matching bases. Germline-derived CDR1 and CDR2 are SGHVS and FQNEAQ. The CDR3 contains 15 residues. Trimming took off 1 base at V and 2 bases at J, with 10 bases between the two ends. The CDR3 is CASSLDGKVTDTQYF. CDR3 sequence (DNA): TGTGCCAGCAGCTTAGACGGGAAGGTCACAGATACGCAGTATTTT.

The V gene is TRBV6-6, the J gene TRBJ1-2, with D uncertain. The germline CDR1 and CDR2 sequences are MNHNY and SVGAGI (reference sequence). Trimming cost V 0 bases and J 2 bases, with 10 bases left between them. CDR3 length equals 15 residues. The CDR3 sequence: CASSYSFDSNYGYTF. The DNA of the CDR3 is TGTGCCAGCAGTTACTCCTTCGACTCGAACTATGGCTACACCTTC.

The J gene is TRBJ1-3, the V gene TRBV5-4; D gene unclear. In germline, CDR1 is SGHNT, CDR2 YYREEE (reference sequence). The CDR3 has 14 amino acids. The ends were cut back, 8 bases at V and 0 bases at J, with 12 bases in the middle. The CDR3 DNA is TGTGCCAGTCACGCGAGGAGCTCTGGAAACACCATATATTTT. Amino acid sequence: CASHARSSGNTIYF. The full variable domain, with the rest looked up from reference TRBV5-4 and TRBJ1-3, is ETGVTQSPTHLIKTRGQQVTLRCSSQSGHNTVSWYQQALGQGPQFIFQYYREEENGRGNFPPRFSGLQFPNYSSELNVNALELDDSALYLCASHARSSGNTIYFGEGSWLTVV.

The chain carries TRBV6-2 or TRBV6-3 and TRBJ2-1; the D gene is possibly TRBD2 (7 bases). The CDR3 loop spans 15 amino acids. Trimming took off 2 bases at V and 1 base at J, with 9 bases between the two ends. Per germline, CDR1 MNHEY and CDR2 SVGEGT. The chain's CDR3 is CASSYGGASYNEQFF. CDR3 DNA: TGTGCCAGCAGTTACGGGGGGGCTTCCTACAATGAGCAGTTCTTC.

The V call is TRBV7-9, the J call TRBJ1-1, with TRBD1 matching 10 bases. Germline-derived CDR1 and CDR2 are SEHNR and FQNEAQ (reference sequence). The V and J ends lost 5 bases and 12 bases, in that order; junction bases with no gene match: 6. CDR3 length equals 12 residues. CDR3 DNA sequence: TGTGCCAGCAGCGTGGGACAGGGGAAGACTTTCTTT. It specifies CASSVGQGKTFF.

This clone was seen once. The chain is built from TRBV9 and TRBJ2-7; TRBD1 aligns across 8 bases. CDR1 is SGDLS, CDR2 YYNGEE, per germline. Trimming took 4 bases from V and 5 from J; bases not matched to a gene: 14. There are 16 residues in the CDR3. The CDR3 DNA sequence: TGTGCCAGCAGCCCATCGGGACAGGTAGTAACACACGAGCAGTACTTC. It yields the protein CASSPSGQVVTHEQYF.

This clone was seen just once. The V gene is TRBV28, the J gene TRBJ1-4; maybe TRBD1 (5 bases). Germline V gene sequence: CDR1 MDHEN, CDR2 SYDVKM. The V gene lost 8 bases and the J gene lost 7 bases, with 11 bases spanning the gap. CDR3 length: 12 amino acids. CDR3 coding DNA: TGTGCCAGCGGTGGGGGGGGTGAAAAACTGTTTTTT. The encoded protein is CASGGGGEKLFF.

This chain joins TRBV2 and TRBJ1-4; 9 nucleotides agree with TRBD1. The CDR3 has 17 residues. CDR1 is SNHLY, CDR2 FYNNEI, per germline. The junction had 7 bases not matched to a gene; V was cut back by 5 bases and J by 0 bases. Written as DNA, the CDR3 is TGTGCCAGCAGTTCCGGACAGGGGTCTGCAACTAATGAAAAACTGTTTTTT. It codes for CASSSGQGSATNEKLFF.